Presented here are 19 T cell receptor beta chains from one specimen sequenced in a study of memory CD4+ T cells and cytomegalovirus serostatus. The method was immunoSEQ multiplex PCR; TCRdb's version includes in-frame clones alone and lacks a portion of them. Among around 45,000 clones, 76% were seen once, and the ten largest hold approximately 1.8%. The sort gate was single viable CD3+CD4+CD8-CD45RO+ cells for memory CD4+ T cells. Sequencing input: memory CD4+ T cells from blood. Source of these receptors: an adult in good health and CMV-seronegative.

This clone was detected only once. CDR3 protein: CASSLVGQGFGGYTF. CDR3 nucleotides: TGTGCCAGCAGCTTAGTAGGACAGGGGTTTGGTGGCTACACCTTC. The chain is built from TRBV7-2 and TRBJ1-2; 9 bases align to TRBD1. Unmatched junction bases numbered 7, after V lost 1 base and J lost 7 bases. The CDR3 sequence is 15 residues long. Germline V gene data show CDR1 as SGHTA and CDR2 as FQGNSA.

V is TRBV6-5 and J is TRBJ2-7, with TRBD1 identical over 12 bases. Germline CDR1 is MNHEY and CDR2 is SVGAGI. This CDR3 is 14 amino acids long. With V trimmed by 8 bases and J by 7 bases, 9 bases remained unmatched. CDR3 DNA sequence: TGTGCCAGCCGCCCCGGGACAGGGGGCCGTGAGCAGTACTTC. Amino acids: CASRPGTGGREQYF.

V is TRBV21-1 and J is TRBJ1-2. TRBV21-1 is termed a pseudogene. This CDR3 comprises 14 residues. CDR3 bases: TGTGCCAGCAGCGGCCCCTGGGATCTCGGCGGCTACACCTTC. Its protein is CASSGPWDLGGYTF.

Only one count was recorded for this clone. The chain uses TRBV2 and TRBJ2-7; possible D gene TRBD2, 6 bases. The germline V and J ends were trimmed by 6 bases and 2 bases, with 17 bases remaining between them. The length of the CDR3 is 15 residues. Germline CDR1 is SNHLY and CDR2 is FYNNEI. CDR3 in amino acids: CASSSGDVWAYEQYF. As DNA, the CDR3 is TGTGCCAGCAGCTCGGGGGACGTCTGGGCCTACGAGCAGTACTTC.

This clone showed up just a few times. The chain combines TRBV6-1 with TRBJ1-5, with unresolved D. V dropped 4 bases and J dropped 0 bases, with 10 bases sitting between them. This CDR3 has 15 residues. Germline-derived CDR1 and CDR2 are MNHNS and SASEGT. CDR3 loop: CASSAPADSNQPQHF. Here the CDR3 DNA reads TGTGCCAGCAGTGCCCCAGCCGATAGCAATCAGCCCCAGCATTTT.

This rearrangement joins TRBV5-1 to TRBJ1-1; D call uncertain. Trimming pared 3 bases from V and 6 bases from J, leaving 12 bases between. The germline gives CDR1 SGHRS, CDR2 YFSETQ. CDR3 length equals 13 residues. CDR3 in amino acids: CASSSGVDPEAFF. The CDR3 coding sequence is TGCGCCAGCAGCTCGGGTGTGGACCCTGAAGCTTTCTTT.

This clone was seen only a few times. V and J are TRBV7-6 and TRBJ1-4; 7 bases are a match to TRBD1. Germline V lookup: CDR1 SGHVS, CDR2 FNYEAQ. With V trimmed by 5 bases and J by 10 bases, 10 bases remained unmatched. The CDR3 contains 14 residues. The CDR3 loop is CASSPQGPVGKLFF. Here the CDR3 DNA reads TGTGCCAGCAGCCCACAGGGGCCGGTTGGAAAACTGTTTTTT.

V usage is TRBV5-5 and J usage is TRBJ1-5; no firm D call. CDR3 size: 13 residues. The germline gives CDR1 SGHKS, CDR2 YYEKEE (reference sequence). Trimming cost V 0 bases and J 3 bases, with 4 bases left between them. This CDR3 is CASSLGFNQPQHF. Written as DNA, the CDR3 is TGTGCCAGCAGCTTGGGGTTCAATCAGCCCCAGCATTTT.

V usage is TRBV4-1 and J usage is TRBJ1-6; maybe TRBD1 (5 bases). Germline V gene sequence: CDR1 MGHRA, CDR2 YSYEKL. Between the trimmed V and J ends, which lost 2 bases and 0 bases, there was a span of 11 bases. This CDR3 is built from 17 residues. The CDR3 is CASSQSGRGSYNSPLHF. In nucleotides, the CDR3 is TGCGCCAGCAGCCAATCGGGACGGGGCTCCTATAATTCACCCCTCCACTTT.

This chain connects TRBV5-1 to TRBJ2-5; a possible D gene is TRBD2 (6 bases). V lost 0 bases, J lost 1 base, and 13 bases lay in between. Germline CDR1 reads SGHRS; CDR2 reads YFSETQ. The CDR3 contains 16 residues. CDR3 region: CASSLAVAGGQETQYF. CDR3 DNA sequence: TGCGCCAGCAGCTTGGCCGTGGCCGGGGGCCAAGAGACCCAGTACTTC.

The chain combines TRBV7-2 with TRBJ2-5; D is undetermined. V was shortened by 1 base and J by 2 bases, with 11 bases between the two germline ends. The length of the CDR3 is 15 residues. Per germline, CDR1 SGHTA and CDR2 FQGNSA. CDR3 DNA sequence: TGTGCCAGCAGCTTAGACTCCAGATCTCAAGAGACCCAGTACTTC. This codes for CASSLDSRSQETQYF.

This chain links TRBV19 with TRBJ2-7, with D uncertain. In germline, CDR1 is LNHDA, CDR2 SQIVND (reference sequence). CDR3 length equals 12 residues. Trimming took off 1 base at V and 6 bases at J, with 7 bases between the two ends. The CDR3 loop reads CASSIGQSEQYF. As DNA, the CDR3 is TGTGCCAGTAGTATAGGCCAGTCCGAGCAGTACTTC.

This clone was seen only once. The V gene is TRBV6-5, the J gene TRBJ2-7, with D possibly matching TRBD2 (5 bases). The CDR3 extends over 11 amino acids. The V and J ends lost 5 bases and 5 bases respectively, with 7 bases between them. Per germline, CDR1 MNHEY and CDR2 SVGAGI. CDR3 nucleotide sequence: TGTGCCAGCAGTCGGGGTAACGAGCAGTACTTC. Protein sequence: CASSRGNEQYF.

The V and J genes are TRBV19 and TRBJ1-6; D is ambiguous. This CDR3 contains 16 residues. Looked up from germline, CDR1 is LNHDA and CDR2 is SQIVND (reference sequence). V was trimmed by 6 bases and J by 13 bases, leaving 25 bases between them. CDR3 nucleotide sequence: TGTGCCAGTAGCGACCACGGGCGGCAGGTTGTAAACCCCCTCCACTTT. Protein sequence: CASSDHGRQVVNPLHF. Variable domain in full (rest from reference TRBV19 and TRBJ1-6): DGGITQSPKYLFRKEGQNVTLSCEQNLNHDAMYWYRQDPGQGLRLIYYSQIVNDFQKGDIAEGYSVSREKKESFPLTVTSAQKNPTAFYLCASSDHGRQVVNPLHFGNGTRLTVT.

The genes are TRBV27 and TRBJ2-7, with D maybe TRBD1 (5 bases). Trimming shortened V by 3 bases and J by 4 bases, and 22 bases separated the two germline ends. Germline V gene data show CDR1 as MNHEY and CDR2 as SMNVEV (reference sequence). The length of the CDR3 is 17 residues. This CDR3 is CASSFFGLGAMGYEQYF. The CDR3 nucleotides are TGTGCCAGCAGTTTTTTTGGGTTAGGGGCCATGGGGTACGAGCAGTACTTC.

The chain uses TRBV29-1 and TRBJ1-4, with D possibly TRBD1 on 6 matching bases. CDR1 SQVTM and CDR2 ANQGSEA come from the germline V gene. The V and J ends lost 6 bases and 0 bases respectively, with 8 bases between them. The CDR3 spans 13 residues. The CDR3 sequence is CSVGQTTNEKLFF. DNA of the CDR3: TGCAGCGTCGGACAGACAACTAATGAAAAACTGTTTTTT.

Here the CDR3 DNA reads TGTGCCTGGAGTCTTAATACGCAGTATTTT. Translation gives CAWSLNTQYF. The chain is built from TRBV30 and TRBJ2-3; D unclear. The length of the CDR3 is 10 residues. V dropped 2 bases and J dropped 7 bases, with 4 bases sitting between them. Germline V gene sequence: CDR1 GTSNPN, CDR2 SVGIG (reference sequence).

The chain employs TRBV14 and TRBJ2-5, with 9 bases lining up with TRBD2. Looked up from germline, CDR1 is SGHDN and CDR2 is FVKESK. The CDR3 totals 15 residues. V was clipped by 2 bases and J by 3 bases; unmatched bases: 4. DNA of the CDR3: TGTGCCAGCAGCCAACTCCAGCGGGGGGAAGAGACCCAGTACTTC. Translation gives CASSQLQRGEETQYF.

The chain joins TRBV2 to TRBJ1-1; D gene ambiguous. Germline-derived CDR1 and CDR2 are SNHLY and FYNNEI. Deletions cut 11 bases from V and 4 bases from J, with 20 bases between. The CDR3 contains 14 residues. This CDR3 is CAAKPAAASTEAFF. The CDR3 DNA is TGTGCCGCCAAGCCCGCAGCGGCAAGCACTGAAGCTTTCTTT.